The 15 T cell receptor beta chains below were found in one sample sequenced in a study of molecular identifiers for immune sequencing clone quantification. Using its own MiXCR run on the PCR reads, TCRdb lists one record per CDR3 protein. The sample shows a few hundred thousand distinct CDR3 sequences, over 20% of them seen only once. The sequencing input was naive CD8+ T cells from blood, with Jurkat cell RNA spiked in. As to subset: FACS-sorted CD8+CD4-CCR7+CD45RA+ naive T cells. The receptors derive from a human donor in good health. Some libraries in this study had Jurkat cell RNA spiked in.

Remarks on this clonotype: A much bigger clone sits one base away, suggesting this may be a read error. The chain employs TRBV27 and TRBJ2-7; the match to TRBD2 covers 12 bases. Germline V gene data show CDR1 as MNHEY and CDR2 as SMNVEV (reference sequence). CDR3 length: 16 amino acids. This CDR3 is CASSDRLAGDADEQSF. The DNA of the CDR3 is TGTGCCAGCAGTGATCGACTAGCGGGGGATGCCGACGAGCAGTCCTTC.

As for this clonotype: Possible read error: a much larger clone is one base away. The chain couples TRBV27 to TRBJ2-3, with 7 bases that match TRBD2. The length of the CDR3 is 17 residues. Trimming cost V 4 bases and J 2 bases; bases outside gene matches: 12. Germline V gene lookup returns CDR1 MNHEY and CDR2 SMNVEV (reference sequence). CDR3 in amino acids: CASSSIKAAGNTDTQYF. The CDR3 DNA follows: TGTGCCAGCAGTTCCATCAAAGCAGCGGGGAACACAGATACGCAGTATTTT.

The table lists this clonotype with many counts. The chain links TRBV20-1 to TRBJ1-3; 9 nucleotides line up with TRBD1. The germline V gene has CDR1 DFQATT and CDR2 SNEGSKA (reference sequence). This CDR3 spans 13 amino acids. J gave up 5 bases and V 5 bases, and 4 bases lay outside the gene matches. This CDR3 is CSAPDRGRNTIYF. DNA of the CDR3: TGCAGTGCTCCTGACAGGGGGAGAAACACCATATATTTT.

This clonotype came up a few times. This chain connects TRBV30 to TRBJ1-1, with 10 bases that match TRBD1. CDR3 length equals 12 residues. Trimming removed 5 bases from V and 7 bases from J; junction bases left unmatched: 4. Germline CDR1 and CDR2: GTSNPN and SVGIG (reference sequence). DNA for the CDR3: TGTGCCTGGGACAGGGGGCTGATTGAAGCTTTCTTT. Translated: CAWDRGLIEAFF.

Many counts were recorded for this clonotype. The chain carries TRBV9 and TRBJ2-4, with D tentatively TRBD1 (5 bases). CDR1 SGDLS and CDR2 YYNGEE come from the germline V gene. Trimming stripped 3 bases from V and 5 bases from J, with 9 bases between. The CDR3 sequence is 13 residues long. CDR3 loop: CASSEPTENIQYF. The DNA of the CDR3 is TGTGCCAGCAGCGAGCCGACAGAAAACATTCAGTACTTC.

This clonotype was counted ten times or more. The chain combines TRBV2 with TRBJ2-3; D is unclear. Germline assignment: CDR1 SNHLY and CDR2 FYNNEI. This CDR3 contains 11 residues. Trimming removed 8 bases from V and 4 bases from J, with 7 bases in between. The CDR3, as DNA: TGTGCCAGCTACAGTTCAGATACGCAGTATTTT. This sequence encodes CASYSSDTQYF.

This clonotype was recorded many times. The chain is built from TRBV27 and TRBJ1-1; D uncertain. The germline V and J ends were trimmed by 8 bases and 1 base, with 11 bases remaining between them. Per the germline V gene, CDR1 is MNHEY and CDR2 is SMNVEV (reference sequence). This CDR3 is built from 13 residues. The CDR3 DNA is TGTGCCAGCCTTAATGGACGGAACACTGAAGCTTTCTTT. This translates into CASLNGRNTEAFF.

This clonotype has a handful of counts. Mismatch with germline at one junction end may stem from a read error. This sequence joins TRBV27 and TRBJ2-3; D is possibly TRBD2 (5 bases). The V gene's germline CDR1 is MNHEY and CDR2 SMNVEV (reference sequence). The CDR3 has 13 amino acids. CDR3 nucleotide sequence: TGTGCCAGCGGTTTACTAGACACAGATACGCAGTATTTT. This encodes CASGLLDTDTQYF.

This clonotype was recorded at least ten times. The rearrangement uses TRBV19 and TRBJ2-7; no reliable D call. The V gene's germline CDR1 is LNHDA and CDR2 SQIVND (reference sequence). The CDR3 runs 15 residues. The ends were cut back, 3 bases at V and 1 base at J, with 13 bases in the middle. The CDR3, as DNA: TGTGCCAGTAGTATTGCCGAGGCAGTTTCCTACGAGCAGTACTTC. As protein: CASSIAEAVSYEQYF. Looking up the rest from reference TRBV19 and TRBJ2-7 gives the full variable domain: DGGITQSPKYLFRKEGQNVTLSCEQNLNHDAMYWYRQDPGQGLRLIYYSQIVNDFQKGDIAEGYSVSREKKESFPLTVTSAQKNPTAFYLCASSIAEAVSYEQYFGPGTRLTVT.

The J gene is TRBJ2-7, the V gene TRBV4-3; either TRBD1 or TRBD2 may supply D (6 bases each). The CDR3 is 14 amino acids. V shed 2 bases and J shed 4 bases, with 12 bases lying between them. Germline V lookup: CDR1 LGHNA, CDR2 YSLEER. CDR3 DNA sequence: TGCGCCAGCAGCCAACGCGGGACACCGTACGAGCAGTACTTC. It specifies CASSQRGTPYEQYF.

The rearrangement links TRBV11-3 to TRBJ2-1; TRBD2 matches at 11 bases. The trim removed 5 bases at V and 1 base at J, leaving 4 bases unmatched. This CDR3 has 16 amino acids. Germline CDR1 and CDR2: SGHNT and YENEEA. The CDR3 reads CASSTRTSGSYNEQFF. The CDR3 bases are TGTGCCAGCAGCACCCGGACTAGCGGGTCCTACAATGAGCAGTTCTTC.

This clonotype was seen only a few times. The chain carries TRBV12-3 or TRBV12-4 and TRBJ2-5; the D gene is possibly TRBD2 (5 bases). V was shortened by 7 bases and J by 4 bases, with 13 bases between the two germline ends. The CDR3 consists of 13 residues. DNA of the CDR3: TGTGCCAGCACCCGGGGAAGTGGAGAGACCCAGTACTTC. It translates to CASTRGSGETQYF.

A remark on this clonotype: This could be a read error, since a much larger clone is one nucleotide away. This rearrangement joins TRBV4-1 to TRBJ2-7; 10 positions match TRBD2. The ends lost 0 bases at V and 6 bases at J; junction bases unmatched: 11. The CDR3 loop spans 17 amino acids. Germline CDR1 reads MGHRA; CDR2 reads YSYEKL. CDR3 region: CASSQDMVAGGPGEQYF. In nucleotides, the CDR3 is TGCGCCAGCAGCCAAGATATGGTAGCGGGGGGTCCCGGCGAGCAGTACTTC.

Worth noting for this clonotype: Being one base from a much bigger clone, this may be a read error. V is TRBV7-9 and J is TRBJ2-1, with D tentatively TRBD2 (5 bases). V was trimmed by 2 bases and J by 7 bases, leaving 21 bases between them. Germline lookup yields CDR1 SEHNR and CDR2 FQNEAQ (reference sequence). This CDR3 contains 17 residues. CDR3 DNA: TGTGCCAGCAGCTTAAATGGGGTGGGAGTCCCGCATAATGAGCAGTTCTTC. It is translated as CASSLNGVGVPHNEQFF.

This clonotype was counted at least ten times. This chain links TRBV25-1 with TRBJ1-2; D is uncertain. Per the germline V gene, CDR1 is MGHDK and CDR2 is SYGVNS. This CDR3 has 14 residues. Trimming stripped 0 bases from V and 3 bases from J, with 8 bases between. The CDR3 loop reads CASSEYNTYYGYTF. The CDR3 nucleotides are TGTGCCAGCAGTGAATACAACACCTACTATGGCTACACCTTC.